The 8 T cell receptor beta chains below all came from one sample that was sequenced in a study of blood T cell repertoires in COVID-19. Measured with immunoSEQ multiplex PCR; TCRdb has only the in-frame clones, and not every one. The table shows approximately 170,000 clones, with approximately 82% occurring only once. Sequencing used peripheral blood. All receptors come from a woman older than 75 with active or convalescent COVID-19.

V is TRBV11-2 and J is TRBJ2-7; 7 bases line up with TRBD1. V dropped 6 bases and J dropped 12; count of bases not matched to a gene: 14. Germline assignment: CDR1 SGHAT and CDR2 FQNNGV. The CDR3 is 13 amino acids. The CDR3 here is CASRDRTGPPWYF. The CDR3 region has the DNA TGTGCCAGCAGGGACCGGACAGGACCACCCTGGTACTTC.

The chain is built from TRBV6-1 and TRBJ1-3; possible D gene TRBD1, 5 bases. The CDR3 has 14 amino acids. Trimming took 3 bases from V and 2 from J, leaving 8 bases between them. CDR1 is MNHNS, CDR2 SASEGT, per germline. DNA of the CDR3: TGTGCCAGCAGTGAGGGGGGTCCTGGAAACACCATATATTTT. It encodes CASSEGGPGNTIYF.

The rearrangement links TRBV2 to TRBJ2-1; TRBD1 agrees at 8 bases. Looked up from germline, CDR1 is SNHLY and CDR2 is FYNNEI. V was pared by 7 bases and J by 8 bases, with 10 bases of the junction left unmatched. The CDR3 runs to 14 residues. The chain's CDR3 is CASTGTGFGDEQFF. CDR3 nucleotide sequence: TGTGCCAGCACAGGGACAGGTTTTGGGGATGAGCAGTTCTTC.

This clone was found a few times. The V gene is TRBV5-1, the J gene TRBJ1-1; 7 bases agree with TRBD1. This CDR3 has 12 amino acids. V was pared by 4 bases and J by 8 bases, with 5 bases of the junction left unmatched. The germline gives CDR1 SGHRS, CDR2 YFSETQ. CDR3 bases: TGCGCCAGCAGCCCGGACAGGTTGGAAGCTTTCTTT. Its translation: CASSPDRLEAFF.

By share, this clone ranks as medium-sized. The chain uses TRBV7-9 and TRBJ2-3; no reliable D call. V shed 3 bases and J shed 4 bases, with 5 bases lying between them. The CDR3 runs to 12 residues. Germline CDR1 and CDR2: SEHNR and FQNEAQ (reference sequence). DNA for the CDR3: TGTGCCAGCAGCTTCCGGGCAGATACGCAGTATTTT. Protein sequence: CASSFRADTQYF.

The V and J genes are TRBV9 and TRBJ2-1, with D possibly being TRBD2 (6 bases). Germline V gene sequence: CDR1 SGDLS, CDR2 YYNGEE. Between the trimmed V and J ends, which lost 2 bases and 2 bases, there was a span of 11 bases. This CDR3 spans 15 amino acids. The CDR3 DNA reads TGTGCCAGCAGCGTGGCGGGATCCACCTACAATGAGCAGTTCTTC. This encodes CASSVAGSTYNEQFF.

The chain couples TRBV24-1 to TRBJ2-2; 12 bases agree with TRBD2. Germline loops: CDR1 KGHDR, CDR2 SFDVKD. With V trimmed by 6 bases and J by 2 bases, 6 bases remained unmatched. This CDR3 has 17 amino acids. For the CDR3, the DNA is TGTGCCACCAGTAAGACTAGCGGGAGCGCTAACACCGGGGAGCTGTTTTTT. Translation: CATSKTSGSANTGELFF.

This chain links TRBV7-2 with TRBJ1-6; 10 bases are shared with TRBD1. The V segment lost 5 bases and the J segment 3 bases; nucleotides outside the gene matches: 4. The germline V gene encodes CDR1 SGHTA and CDR2 FQGNSA. This CDR3 comprises 16 residues. The CDR3 nucleotides are TGTGCCAGCAGCCCGGGACAGGGGAACTATAATTCACCCCTCCACTTT. The encoded protein is CASSPGQGNYNSPLHF.